These T cell receptor beta chains were read from a single sample in a study of PD-1 blockade in classical Hodgkin lymphoma. Clones were read by immunoSEQ multiplex PCR, and TCRdb kept only the in-frame ones, dropping some. Of about 100,000 clones detected, around 89% appear once; the ten largest clones hold 5% to 7.5%. The sample consisted of peripheral blood mononuclear cells (PBMCs), taken before the second cycle of nivolumab. The receptors were sampled from a human donor with classical Hodgkin lymphoma. Both conserved end residues are part of each CDR3. A D gene is named only where the DNA matches it firmly. Size is omitted from some rows. Given values are once, few, many or a class for expanded clones.

d_call: TRBD1
j_call: TRBJ1-1
v_call: TRBV19
clone_size: few
cdr3_aa: CASSLPTGVATEAFF
cdr3_nt: TGTGCCAGTAGTCTCCCGACAGGGGTGGCCACTGAAGCTTTCTTT

d_call: TRBD1
j_call: TRBJ2-7
v_call: TRBV15
clone_size: NA
cdr3_aa: CATSRDADRVGYEQYF
cdr3_nt: TGTGCCACCAGCAGAGATGCCGACAGGGTAGGCTACGAGCAGTACTTC

d_call: NA
j_call: TRBJ2-7
v_call: TRBV18
clone_size: NA
cdr3_aa: CASSPLVYEQYF
cdr3_nt: TGTGCCAGCTCACCACTCGTCTACGAGCAGTACTTC

d_call: NA
j_call: TRBJ2-4
v_call: TRBV6-4
clone_size: NA
cdr3_aa: CAVNPWDDAKYVAKNIQYF
cdr3_nt: TGTGCCGTCAACCCCTGGGACGATGCAAAGTATGTAGCCAAAAACATTCAGTACTTC

d_call: NA
j_call: TRBJ1-4
v_call: TRBV27
clone_size: NA
cdr3_aa: CASSPQVLTHEKLFF
cdr3_nt: TGTGCCAGCAGTCCTCAGGTCCTTACCCATGAAAAACTGTTTTTT

d_call: TRBD1
j_call: TRBJ2-7
v_call: TRBV30
clone_size: NA
cdr3_aa: CAWRGQEGLYEQYF
cdr3_nt: TGTGCCTGGAGGGGACAGGAGGGCTTATACGAGCAGTACTTC

d_call: TRBD1
j_call: TRBJ2-6
v_call: TRBV7-6
clone_size: NA
cdr3_aa: CASSLVEGASGANVLTF
cdr3_nt: TGTGCCAGCAGCTTAGTAGAGGGGGCTTCTGGGGCCAACGTCCTGACTTTC

d_call: TRBD2
j_call: TRBJ2-5
v_call: TRBV7-2
clone_size: NA
cdr3_aa: CASSLVGLAGGGETQYF
cdr3_nt: TGTGCCAGCAGCTTAGTTGGACTAGCGGGGGGTGGAGAGACCCAGTACTTC

d_call: TRBD1
j_call: TRBJ2-5
v_call: TRBV6-6
clone_size: NA
cdr3_aa: CASRATGESQETQYF
cdr3_nt: TGTGCCAGCAGGGCGACAGGGGAATCCCAAGAGACCCAGTACTTC

d_call: NA
j_call: TRBJ1-2
v_call: TRBV28
clone_size: NA
cdr3_aa: CASSLEQLGYTF
cdr3_nt: TGTGCCAGCAGTTTAGAACAACTTGGCTACACCTTC

d_call: NA
j_call: TRBJ2-2
v_call: TRBV12-2
clone_size: once
cdr3_aa: CASRFRRTSLGTGELFF
cdr3_nt: TGTGCAAGTCGCTTCCGGAGGACAAGCCTTGGGACCGGGGAGCTGTTTTTT

d_call: NA
j_call: TRBJ2-7
v_call: TRBV11-3
clone_size: NA
cdr3_aa: CASSREGGYEQYF
cdr3_nt: TGTGCCAGCAGCCGTGAAGGGGGCTACGAGCAGTACTTC

d_call: NA
j_call: TRBJ2-7
v_call: TRBV5-1
clone_size: NA
cdr3_aa: CASSLEPGSSYEQYF
cdr3_nt: TGCGCCAGCAGCTTGGAGCCAGGGAGCTCCTACGAGCAGTACTTC

d_call: NA
j_call: TRBJ1-1
v_call: TRBV19
clone_size: few
cdr3_aa: CASSIQGSTEAFF
cdr3_nt: TGTGCCAGTAGTATACAGGGGAGCACTGAAGCTTTCTTT

d_call: NA
j_call: TRBJ1-5
v_call: TRBV5-7
clone_size: NA
cdr3_aa: CASSLHPTGIYSNQPQHF
cdr3_nt: TGTGCCAGCAGCCTACACCCGACAGGCATCTATAGCAATCAGCCCCAGCATTTT

d_call: TRBD1
j_call: TRBJ2-3
v_call: TRBV27
clone_size: NA
cdr3_aa: CASSPHRGRLKTDTQYF
cdr3_nt: TGTGCCAGCAGTCCGCACAGGGGACGACTTAAAACAGATACGCAGTATTTT

d_call: NA
j_call: TRBJ2-3
v_call: TRBV28
clone_size: NA
cdr3_aa: CASSHSDTDTQYF
cdr3_nt: TGTGCCAGCAGTCACTCGGACACAGATACGCAGTATTTT

d_call: TRBD1
j_call: TRBJ1-1
v_call: TRBV19
clone_size: NA
cdr3_aa: CASSFGTGPNTEAFF
cdr3_nt: TGTGCCAGTAGTTTCGGGACAGGGCCGAACACTGAAGCTTTCTTT